This is a list of T cell receptor beta chains from one sample in a study of T cell responses to AZD1222 COVID-19 vaccine. Generated by immunoSEQ multiplex PCR, the TCRdb table keeps only in-frame clones and is missing some. The table records about 190,000 clones, around 93% of them present only once. Here the sequenced sample was peripheral blood, taken on day 0 of AZD1222 vaccination. All receptors come from an adult in good health. The CDR3 runs from the conserved cysteine through the conserved F or W. D genes are given only for firm matches. The size of a clone is reported for some rows only, either as once, few or many, or as a class for expanded clones.

d_call: TRBD2
cdr3_length: 20
v_call: TRBV9
clone_size: once
j_call: TRBJ2-6
cdr3_aa: CASSAPGGTSGRAGANVLTF
cdr3_nt: TGTGCCAGCAGCGCCCCGGGCGGGACTAGCGGGAGGGCTGGGGCCAACGTCCTGACTTTC

d_call: NA
cdr3_length: 14
v_call: TRBV9
clone_size: NA
j_call: TRBJ2-2
cdr3_aa: CASSVAGDTGELFF
cdr3_nt: TGTGCCAGCAGCGTAGCTGGGGACACCGGGGAGCTGTTTTTT

d_call: TRBD2
cdr3_length: 17
v_call: TRBV7-3
clone_size: NA
j_call: TRBJ2-1
cdr3_aa: CASSPGTSGSLNNEQFF
cdr3_nt: TGTGCCAGCAGCCCCGGGACTAGCGGGAGCCTTAACAATGAGCAGTTCTTC

d_call: TRBD1
cdr3_length: 13
v_call: TRBV28
clone_size: NA
j_call: TRBJ1-2
cdr3_aa: CASDDRGLGGYTF
cdr3_nt: TGTGCCAGCGACGACAGGGGGCTAGGTGGCTACACCTTC

d_call: TRBD2
cdr3_length: 17
v_call: TRBV27
clone_size: NA
j_call: TRBJ2-1
cdr3_aa: CASSLPGLAGAYNEQFF
cdr3_nt: TGTGCCAGCAGCCTCCCGGGACTAGCGGGAGCTTACAATGAGCAGTTCTTC

d_call: NA
cdr3_length: 13
v_call: TRBV6-5
clone_size: NA
j_call: TRBJ1-1
cdr3_aa: CASSYSETQEAFF
cdr3_nt: TGTGCCAGCAGTTACTCGGAGACCCAAGAAGCTTTCTTT

d_call: TRBD2
cdr3_length: 16
v_call: TRBV28
clone_size: NA
j_call: TRBJ2-1
cdr3_aa: CASSPPGAGELNEQFF
cdr3_nt: TGTGCCAGCAGCCCTCCGGGAGCGGGAGAGCTCAATGAGCAGTTCTTC

d_call: NA
cdr3_length: 17
v_call: TRBV5-1
clone_size: NA
j_call: TRBJ2-7
cdr3_aa: CASSLPPGGPSPYEQYF
cdr3_nt: TGCGCCAGCAGCTTGCCCCCGGGCGGACCTAGCCCCTACGAGCAGTACTTC

d_call: TRBD1
cdr3_length: 14
v_call: TRBV30
clone_size: NA
j_call: TRBJ1-1
cdr3_aa: CAWSETGGNTEAFF
cdr3_nt: TGTGCCTGGAGTGAGACAGGGGGAAACACTGAAGCTTTCTTT

d_call: TRBD1
cdr3_length: 17
v_call: TRBV2
clone_size: NA
j_call: TRBJ1-1
cdr3_aa: CASSGPFPGGPNTEAFF
cdr3_nt: TGTGCCAGCAGTGGCCCCTTTCCAGGGGGCCCGAACACTGAAGCTTTCTTT

d_call: NA
cdr3_length: 15
v_call: TRBV3-1/TRBV3-2
clone_size: NA
j_call: TRBJ2-7
cdr3_aa: CASSPEGGVTYEQYF
cdr3_nt: TGTGCCAGCAGCCCAGAGGGCGGGGTGACCTACGAGCAGTACTTC

d_call: NA
cdr3_length: 15
v_call: TRBV4-1
clone_size: NA
j_call: TRBJ2-6
cdr3_aa: CASSHPLSGANVLTF
cdr3_nt: TGCGCCAGCAGCCACCCCCTCTCTGGGGCCAACGTCCTGACTTTC

d_call: NA
cdr3_length: 17
v_call: TRBV9
clone_size: NA
j_call: TRBJ2-6
cdr3_aa: CASSVQGILSGANVLTF
cdr3_nt: TGTGCCAGCAGCGTCCAGGGCATCCTCTCTGGGGCCAACGTCCTGACTTTC

d_call: TRBD1
cdr3_length: 13
v_call: TRBV11-3
clone_size: NA
j_call: TRBJ1-1
cdr3_aa: CASSLEGTDEAFF
cdr3_nt: TGTGCCAGCAGCCTCGAAGGGACAGACGAAGCTTTCTTT

d_call: TRBD1
cdr3_length: 17
v_call: TRBV27
clone_size: NA
j_call: TRBJ2-3
cdr3_aa: CASSGRDRGWGTDTQYF
cdr3_nt: TGTGCCAGCAGTGGTCGGGACAGGGGTTGGGGTACAGATACGCAGTATTTT

d_call: NA
cdr3_length: 13
v_call: TRBV28
clone_size: NA
j_call: TRBJ1-2
cdr3_aa: CASSLRAAYGYTF
cdr3_nt: TGTGCCAGCAGTTTAAGGGCAGCTTATGGCTACACCTTC

d_call: TRBD1
cdr3_length: 18
v_call: TRBV18
clone_size: NA
j_call: TRBJ1-4
cdr3_aa: CASSSYRDRGSSGEKLFF
cdr3_nt: TGTGCCAGCTCATCCTACCGGGACAGGGGTTCGTCTGGTGAAAAACTGTTTTTT

d_call: TRBD2
cdr3_length: 16
v_call: TRBV6-2/TRBV6-3
clone_size: NA
j_call: TRBJ2-2
cdr3_aa: CASSAGTSGNTGELFF
cdr3_nt: TGTGCCAGCAGCGCCGGGACTAGCGGCAACACCGGGGAGCTGTTTTTT

d_call: TRBD1
cdr3_length: 17
v_call: TRBV7-2
clone_size: NA
j_call: TRBJ2-1
cdr3_aa: CASSPRARQGLWNEQFF
cdr3_nt: TGTGCCAGCAGCCCCCGGGCGAGACAGGGTCTTTGGAATGAGCAGTTCTTC

d_call: TRBD2
cdr3_length: 17
v_call: TRBV5-1
clone_size: NA
j_call: TRBJ2-1
cdr3_aa: CASSLGVSGSSYNEQFF
cdr3_nt: TGCGCCAGCAGCTTGGGAGTTAGCGGGAGCTCCTACAATGAGCAGTTCTTC

d_call: NA
cdr3_length: 14
v_call: TRBV6-5
clone_size: NA
j_call: TRBJ1-2
cdr3_aa: CASSRGRSEYGYTF
cdr3_nt: TGTGCCAGCAGCCGCGGGCGCTCCGAATATGGCTACACCTTC

d_call: NA
cdr3_length: 16
v_call: TRBV25-1
clone_size: NA
j_call: TRBJ2-7
cdr3_aa: CASRVLLKDGTYEQYF
cdr3_nt: TGTGCCAGCAGGGTTCTACTAAAGGACGGTACCTACGAGCAGTACTTC

d_call: NA
cdr3_length: 14
v_call: TRBV11-2
clone_size: NA
j_call: TRBJ2-7
cdr3_aa: CASSLDRNSYEQYF
cdr3_nt: TGTGCCAGCAGCTTAGATCGCAACTCCTACGAGCAGTACTTC

d_call: NA
cdr3_length: 13
v_call: TRBV19
clone_size: few
j_call: TRBJ2-7
cdr3_aa: CASSIGRGGEQYF
cdr3_nt: TGTGCCAGTAGTATAGGAAGGGGCGGCGAGCAGTACTTC

d_call: TRBD1
cdr3_length: 16
v_call: TRBV4-3
clone_size: NA
j_call: TRBJ1-4
cdr3_aa: CASSLNGGQGNEKLFF
cdr3_nt: TGCGCCAGCAGCCTTAATGGGGGACAGGGGAATGAAAAACTGTTTTTT

d_call: TRBD2
cdr3_length: 17
v_call: TRBV5-4
clone_size: NA
j_call: TRBJ2-5
cdr3_aa: CASSSGASGRAGETQYF
cdr3_nt: TGTGCCAGCAGCTCCGGAGCTAGCGGGAGGGCGGGGGAGACCCAGTACTTC

d_call: NA
cdr3_length: 17
v_call: TRBV30
clone_size: NA
j_call: TRBJ1-4
cdr3_aa: CAWSLGGPRGTNEKLFF
cdr3_nt: TGTGCCTGGAGTTTGGGGGGCCCAAGAGGAACTAATGAAAAACTGTTTTTT

d_call: NA
cdr3_length: 13
v_call: TRBV21-1
clone_size: NA
j_call: TRBJ1-2
cdr3_aa: CASNPHRRYGYTF
cdr3_nt: TGTGCCAGCAATCCACACCGAAGGTATGGCTACACCTTC

d_call: TRBD2
cdr3_length: 13
v_call: TRBV30
clone_size: NA
j_call: TRBJ2-7
cdr3_aa: CAWSVGLAGEQYF
cdr3_nt: TGTGCCTGGAGTGTAGGACTAGCGGGAGAGCAGTACTTC

d_call: NA
cdr3_length: 18
v_call: TRBV5-1
clone_size: NA
j_call: TRBJ2-1
cdr3_aa: CASSLGRWARGRENEQFF
cdr3_nt: TGCGCCAGCAGCTTGGGGCGTTGGGCCAGGGGTCGGGAGAATGAGCAGTTCTTC

d_call: TRBD2
cdr3_length: 14
v_call: TRBV4-2
clone_size: NA
j_call: TRBJ2-7
cdr3_aa: CASSPGLGAYEQYF
cdr3_nt: TGTGCCAGCAGCCCGGGACTAGGGGCCTACGAGCAGTACTTC

d_call: NA
cdr3_length: 15
v_call: TRBV7-8
clone_size: NA
j_call: TRBJ2-7
cdr3_aa: CASSLSRGLTGEQYF
cdr3_nt: TGTGCCAGCAGCCTTTCTAGGGGCCTAACGGGCGAGCAGTACTTC

d_call: NA
cdr3_length: 16
v_call: TRBV6-2/TRBV6-3
clone_size: NA
j_call: TRBJ2-7
cdr3_aa: CASSYSPRGRTYEQYF
cdr3_nt: TGTGCCAGCAGTTATTCCCCGCGAGGGAGGACCTACGAGCAGTACTTC

d_call: NA
cdr3_length: 13
v_call: TRBV11-3
clone_size: NA
j_call: TRBJ2-7
cdr3_aa: CASSPGASYEQYF
cdr3_nt: TGTGCCAGCAGCCCAGGGGCCTCTTACGAGCAGTACTTC

d_call: NA
cdr3_length: 14
v_call: TRBV27
clone_size: NA
j_call: TRBJ1-5
cdr3_aa: CASSLATTNGPQHF
cdr3_nt: TGTGCCAGCAGTTTAGCGACAACAAACGGACCCCAGCATTTT

d_call: NA
cdr3_length: 16
v_call: TRBV5-1
clone_size: NA
j_call: TRBJ1-2
cdr3_aa: CASSLEHLKTNYGYTF
cdr3_nt: TGCGCCAGCAGCTTGGAACACCTAAAAACGAACTATGGCTACACCTTC

d_call: TRBD1
cdr3_length: 15
v_call: TRBV10-3
clone_size: NA
j_call: TRBJ1-2
cdr3_aa: CAISESRTGLNGYTF
cdr3_nt: TGTGCCATCAGTGAGTCGCGGACAGGGCTTAATGGCTACACCTTC